These T cell receptor beta chains were read from a single sample in a study of human T cells and chemical hapten exposure. Using its own MiXCR run on the RACE reads, TCRdb lists one record per CDR3 protein. The table lists about 120,000 distinct CDR3 sequences, 12% to 15% of them singletons. The sequencing here drew on whole blood, taken in connection with sensitization to the hapten diphenylcyclopropenone (DPC). The receptors originated from a man aged 18-30 years with alopecia areata. Some clones in this sample may be carry-over from other donors' samples. The CDR3 runs from the conserved cysteine through the conserved F or W. The D gene is left open where the match is weak. Clone size, where shown, is once, few, many, or a class for clones that have expanded.

abundance | j_gene | d_gene | v_gene | CDR3aa | CDR3nt
- | TRBJ1-1 | - | TRBV29-1 | CSVGRTAEAFF | TGCAGCGTTGGAAGGACGGCTGAAGCTTTCTTT
- | TRBJ1-1 | TRBD1 | TRBV7-9 | CASSLVTGTGRTEAFF | TGTGCCAGCAGCTTAGTCACGGGGACAGGGCGTACTGAAGCTTTCTTT
few | TRBJ2-2 | TRBD1 | TRBV7-6 | CASSPGQGRAGELFF | TGTGCCAGCAGCCCAGGACAGGGGCGGGCCGGGGAGCTGTTTTTT
few | TRBJ2-7 | TRBD1 | TRBV5-1 | CASSHGTGNSYEQYF | TGCGCCAGCAGCCACGGGACAGGGAACTCCTACGAGCAGTACTTC
- | TRBJ2-5 | - | TRBV7-9 | CASSGYRQFGIKETQYF | TGTGCCAGCAGCGGGTACCGACAGTTTGGGATTAAAGAGACCCAGTACTTC
- | TRBJ2-3 | TRBD2 | TRBV6-6 | CASRNRGGPTDTQYF | TGTGCCAGCAGAAACCGGGGGGGTCCGACAGATACGCAGTATTTT
- | TRBJ2-1 | - | TRBV6-2/TRBV6-3 | CASSYSPGESYNEQFF | TGTGCCAGCAGTTACTCGCCCGGTGAGTCCTACAATGAGCAGTTCTTC
few | TRBJ2-7 | - | TRBV12-3/TRBV12-4 | CASSLIGVESPYEQYF | TGTGCCAGCAGTTTAATTGGGGTAGAGTCTCCCTACGAGCAGTACTTC
- | TRBJ1-1 | - | TRBV12-3/TRBV12-4 | CASSFGTNTEAFF | TGTGCCAGCAGTTTCGGAACGAACACTGAAGCTTTCTTT
many | TRBJ1-4 | TRBD1 | TRBV4-3 | CASSQDPSTGGSGEKLFF | TGCGCCAGCAGCCAAGATCCATCAACAGGGGGCTCGGGTGAAAAACTGTTTTTT
few | TRBJ2-5 | - | TRBV29-1 | CSVRAPYQETQYF | TGCAGCGTGAGGGCTCCGTACCAAGAGACCCAGTACTTC
- | TRBJ2-2 | - | TRBV7-6 | CASSFGLAGELFF | TGTGCCAGCAGCTTCGGGTTGGCCGGGGAGCTGTTTTTT
- | TRBJ2-5 | - | TRBV7-7 | CASSLGRYQETQYF | TGTGCCAGCAGCCTCGGACGCTATCAAGAGACCCAGTACTTC
many | TRBJ1-1 | - | TRBV29-1 | CSAATGSMNTEAFF | TGCAGCGCCGCCACAGGGTCGATGAACACTGAAGCTTTCTTT
- | TRBJ1-5 | - | TRBV6-6 | CASSYMQVTQPQHF | TGTGCCAGCAGTTACATGCAGGTCACTCAGCCCCAGCATTTT
few | TRBJ2-3 | TRBD1 | TRBV20-1 | CSVRQGAEPSDTQYF | TGCAGTGTTCGACAGGGGGCCGAACCTTCCGATACGCAGTATTTT
many | TRBJ2-5 | - | TRBV9 | CASSETGKGQETQYF | TGTGCCAGCAGCGAGACGGGGAAGGGCCAAGAGACCCAGTACTTC
few | TRBJ2-7 | TRBD2 | TRBV3-1 | CASSQESGGSEQYF | TGTGCCAGCAGCCAAGAGAGCGGGGGGAGTGAGCAGTACTTC
few | TRBJ1-3 | - | TRBV9 | CASSAGQKASGNTIYF | TGTGCCAGCAGCGCAGGACAGAAAGCCTCTGGAAACACCATATATTTT
few | TRBJ1-1 | - | TRBV5-4 | CASSDGAVEAFF | TGTGCCAGCAGCGACGGAGCTGTTGAAGCTTTCTTT
- | TRBJ1-1 | - | TRBV3-1 | CASSQDIKDTEAFF | TGTGCCAGCAGCCAAGACATTAAGGACACTGAAGCTTTCTTT
- | TRBJ1-1 | TRBD1 | TRBV9 | CASSVRQGEAFF | TGTGCCAGCAGCGTAAGACAGGGTGAAGCTTTCTTT
- | TRBJ2-1 | TRBD2 | TRBV28 | CASGPAGGSNEQFF | TGTGCCAGCGGACCAGCGGGGGGTAGCAATGAGCAGTTCTTC
- | TRBJ1-1 | - | TRBV7-9 | CASSSERSGGQEAFF | TGTGCCAGCAGCTCGGAAAGAAGCGGAGGACAGGAAGCTTTCTTT
few | TRBJ2-5 | TRBD1 | TRBV7-9 | CASSSYHGQETETQYF | TGTGCCAGCAGCTCCTACCACGGACAGGAGACGGAGACCCAGTACTTC
- | TRBJ2-1 | - | TRBV6-5 | CASNHDSESSYNEQFF | TGTGCCAGCAACCATGACAGCGAATCCTCCTACAATGAGCAGTTCTTC
few | TRBJ2-7 | TRBD1 | TRBV4-1 | CASSKGQATYEQYF | TGCGCCAGCAGCAAGGGACAGGCGACGTACGAGCAGTACTTC
- | TRBJ1-1 | - | TRBV7-9 | CASSLGGLIRDTEAFF | TGTGCCAGCAGCCTTGGGGGGCTGATTAGGGACACTGAAGCTTTCTTT
- | TRBJ1-5 | - | TRBV20-1 | CSARGQGEQPQHF | TGCAGTGCTAGAGGGCAGGGTGAACAGCCCCAGCATTTT
- | TRBJ2-1 | TRBD1 | TRBV7-9 | CASSKRGREYNEQFF | TGTGCCAGCAGCAAAAGGGGGCGCGAATATAATGAGCAGTTCTTC
- | TRBJ2-5 | TRBD1 | TRBV5-1 | CASSTTGMMETQYF | TGCGCCAGCAGCACGACAGGGATGATGGAGACCCAGTACTTC
few | TRBJ1-1 | - | TRBV18 | CASSPPPTTNTEAFF | TGTGCCAGCTCACCACCCCCGACCACGAACACTGAAGCTTTCTTT
- | TRBJ1-3 | - | TRBV3-1 | CASSQSHTIYF | TGTGCCAGCAGCCAATCGCACACCATATATTTT
- | TRBJ2-1 | - | TRBV28 | CASSPLGSSYNEQFF | TGTGCCAGCAGTCCCCTAGGTAGCTCCTACAATGAGCAGTTCTTC
- | TRBJ1-3 | - | TRBV7-2 | CASSLNVESRGNTIYF | TGTGCCAGCAGCTTAAATGTCGAGTCAAGAGGAAACACCATATATTTT
- | TRBJ2-1 | TRBD1 | TRBV6-4 | CASSEGTGANYNEQFF | TGTGCCAGCAGTGAGGGGACAGGGGCAAACTACAATGAGCAGTTCTTC
- | TRBJ2-5 | - | TRBV3-1 | CASTMSDGQETQYF | TGTGCCAGCACCATGTCCGATGGACAAGAGACCCAGTACTTC
few | TRBJ1-1 | - | TRBV2 | CASSEAAGRSTEAFF | TGTGCCAGCAGTGAAGCGGCGGGGAGAAGCACTGAAGCTTTCTTT